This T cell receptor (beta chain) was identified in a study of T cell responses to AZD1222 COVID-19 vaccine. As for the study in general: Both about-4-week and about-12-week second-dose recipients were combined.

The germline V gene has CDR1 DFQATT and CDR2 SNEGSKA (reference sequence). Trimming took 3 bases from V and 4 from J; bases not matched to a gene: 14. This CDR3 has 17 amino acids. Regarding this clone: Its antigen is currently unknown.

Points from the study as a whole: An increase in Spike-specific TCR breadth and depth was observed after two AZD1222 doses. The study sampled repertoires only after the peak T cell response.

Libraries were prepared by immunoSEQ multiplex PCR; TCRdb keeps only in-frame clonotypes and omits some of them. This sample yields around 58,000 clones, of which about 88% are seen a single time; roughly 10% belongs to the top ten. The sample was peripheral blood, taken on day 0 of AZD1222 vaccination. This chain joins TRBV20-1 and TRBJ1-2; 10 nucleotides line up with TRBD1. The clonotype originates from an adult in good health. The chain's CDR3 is CSASTGTGERGLYGYTF. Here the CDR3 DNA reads TGCAGTGCTAGTACCGGGACAGGGGAAAGGGGACTCTATGGCTACACCTTC.